Given below is one T cell receptor beta chain in context. Clones were read by immunoSEQ multiplex PCR, and TCRdb kept only the in-frame ones, dropping some. This sample has a few hundred thousand clones, with approximately 85% found just once. V lost 6 bases to trimming and J lost 0 bases; unmatched junction nucleotides: 0. CDR1 is SGHTA and CDR2 is FQGNSA in the germline V gene. The CDR3 runs to 15 residues. The sample belongs to a study of blood T cell repertoires in COVID-19. Sequencing was carried out using peripheral blood. The V gene is TRBV7-2, the J gene TRBJ2-2; 11 nucleotides match TRBD2. The receptor comes from a woman aged 45-60 years with acute or convalescent COVID-19. The CDR3 sequence is CASRLAGANTGELFF. The CDR3 DNA sequence: TGTGCCAGCAGACTAGCGGGAGCGAACACCGGGGAGCTGTTTTTT.